These 6 T cell receptor beta chains originate from one sample sequenced in a study of blood T cells in healthy people across ages. A sample-barcoded 5' primer and a J-beta primer mix were used in a second PCR of roughly 7 to 11 cycles. TCRdb re-analysed the 5' RACE reads in MiXCR, keeping a single row per CDR3 protein. The table has about 620,000 distinct CDR3 sequences, around 50% seen once; the top ten hold approximately 13%. The specimen was blood. Receptors originate from a woman older than 75 in good health.

J is TRBJ1-1 and V is TRBV29-1; D is perhaps TRBD1 (6 bases). CDR1 is SQVTM, CDR2 ANQGSEA, per germline. The CDR3 sequence is 14 residues long. V was pared by 7 bases and J by 7 bases, with 22 bases between. The CDR3 protein is CSAEDNGGRVEAFF. In DNA, the CDR3 is TGCAGCGCCGAAGATAACGGGGGGCGGGTTGAAGCTTTCTTT.

V is TRBV30 and J is TRBJ1-1; D possibly corresponds to TRBD1 (5 bases). CDR3 length equals 13 residues. CDR1 GTSNPN and CDR2 SVGIG come from the germline V gene (reference sequence). The V gene lost 2 bases and the J gene lost 1 base, with 8 bases spanning the gap. CDR3: CAWSPGGNTEAFF. The CDR3 bases are TGTGCCTGGAGTCCCGGGGGGAACACTGAAGCTTTCTTT.

The chain uses TRBV27 and TRBJ2-7; D not resolved. The CDR3 has 16 amino acids. CDR1 is MNHEY, CDR2 SMNVEV, per germline (reference sequence). With 6 bases removed from V and 4 bases from J, the gap between germline ends came to 22 bases. The CDR3 loop reads CASRKHRALGLYEQYF. DNA of the CDR3: TGTGCCAGCAGAAAACACCGGGCCCTAGGGCTATACGAGCAGTACTTC.

The genes are TRBV24-1 and TRBJ1-2; D is ambiguous. Trimming removed 2 bases from V and 4 bases from J, with 19 bases in between. The germline V gene has CDR1 KGHDR and CDR2 SFDVKD. The CDR3 extends over 17 amino acids. CDR3 amino acids: CATSDSASGQAPYGYTF. DNA for the CDR3: TGTGCCACCAGTGATTCCGCCTCCGGGCAGGCGCCCTATGGCTACACCTTC.

The chain recombines TRBV6-5 with TRBJ2-3; perhaps TRBD2 as D (5 bases). The germline V gene encodes CDR1 MNHEY and CDR2 SVGAGI. The CDR3 extends over 14 amino acids. V was clipped by 5 bases and J by 8 bases, with 17 bases between them. CDR3 DNA sequence: TGTGCCAGCAGTGACATACTAGGATCTGGTACGCAGTATTTT. Protein: CASSDILGSGTQYF.

The chain joins TRBV10-3 to TRBJ2-7, with D uncertain. V lost 4 bases, J lost 1 base, and 8 bases lay in between. From germline, CDR1 is ENHRY and CDR2 SYGVKD. CDR3 length equals 13 residues. CDR3 region: CAISVATSYEQYF. CDR3 DNA: TGTGCCATCAGTGTGGCTACGTCCTACGAGCAGTACTTC.